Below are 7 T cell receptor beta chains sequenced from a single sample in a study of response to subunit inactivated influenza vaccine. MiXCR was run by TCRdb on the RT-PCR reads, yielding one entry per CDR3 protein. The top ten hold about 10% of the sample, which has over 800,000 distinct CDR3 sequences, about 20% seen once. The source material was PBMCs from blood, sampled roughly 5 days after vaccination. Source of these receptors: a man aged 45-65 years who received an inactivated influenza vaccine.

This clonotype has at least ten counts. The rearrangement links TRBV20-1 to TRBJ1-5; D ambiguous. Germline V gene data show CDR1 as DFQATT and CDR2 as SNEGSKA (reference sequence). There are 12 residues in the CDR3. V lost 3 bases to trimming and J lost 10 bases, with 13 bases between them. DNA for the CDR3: TGCAGTGCTAGTAACCCGCCTGGCCCCCAGCATTTT. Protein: CSASNPPGPQHF.

The CDR3 sequence is CSVVGAGETQYF. CDR3 in DNA: TGCAGCGTTGTTGGGGCAGGGGAGACCCAGTACTTC. This chain connects TRBV29-1 to TRBJ2-5; possible D gene TRBD1, 5 bases. The germline V gene has CDR1 SQVTM and CDR2 ANQGSEA. V dropped 4 bases and J dropped 5 bases, with 11 bases sitting between them. The CDR3 has 12 residues.

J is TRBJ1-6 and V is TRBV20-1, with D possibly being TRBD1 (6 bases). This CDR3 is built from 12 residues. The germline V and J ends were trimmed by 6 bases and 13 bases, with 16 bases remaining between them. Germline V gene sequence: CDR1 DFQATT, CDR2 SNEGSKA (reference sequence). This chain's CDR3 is CSAHEGGAPLHF. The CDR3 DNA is TGCAGTGCCCATGAGGGGGGAGCTCCCCTCCACTTT.

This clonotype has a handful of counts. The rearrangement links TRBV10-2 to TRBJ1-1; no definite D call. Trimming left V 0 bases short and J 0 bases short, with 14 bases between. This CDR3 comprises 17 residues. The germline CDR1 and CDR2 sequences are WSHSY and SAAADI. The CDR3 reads CASSESQLYLMNTEAFF. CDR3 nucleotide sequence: TGCGCCAGCAGTGAGTCCCAGTTATACTTAATGAACACTGAAGCTTTCTTT.

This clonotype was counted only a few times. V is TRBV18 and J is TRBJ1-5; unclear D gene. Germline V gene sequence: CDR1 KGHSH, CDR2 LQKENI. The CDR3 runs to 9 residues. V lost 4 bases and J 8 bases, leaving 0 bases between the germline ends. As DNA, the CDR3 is TGTGCCAGCTCACAGCCCCAGCATTTT. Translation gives CASSQPQHF.

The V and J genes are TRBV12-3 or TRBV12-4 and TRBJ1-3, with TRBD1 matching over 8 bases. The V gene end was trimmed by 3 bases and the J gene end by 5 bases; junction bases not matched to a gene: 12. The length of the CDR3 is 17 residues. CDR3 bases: TGTGCCAGCAGTTTGTACATGGTGCAGGGGGCCAGAAACACCATATATTTT. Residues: CASSLYMVQGARNTIYF.

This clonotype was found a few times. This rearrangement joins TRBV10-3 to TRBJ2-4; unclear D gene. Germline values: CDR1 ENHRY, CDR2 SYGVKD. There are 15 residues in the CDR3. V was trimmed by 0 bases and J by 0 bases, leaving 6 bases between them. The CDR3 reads CAISESKLAKNIQYF. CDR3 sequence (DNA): TGTGCCATCAGTGAGTCGAAGCTAGCCAAAAACATTCAGTACTTC.